The 26 T cell receptor beta chains reported below all come from one sample, sequenced in a study of CD8 T cells in Susac syndrome. Random hexamers were used to reverse transcribe 0.5 to 1 ug of RNA. TCRdb re-analysed the immunoSEQ multiplex PCR reads in MiXCR, keeping a single row per CDR3 protein. The profile shows 95,000 to 150,000 distinct CDR3 sequences, roughly 95% of them singletons. The source material was CD4+ T cells from PBMCs. The origin of the receptors is a human donor with Susac syndrome.

This clonotype turned up a few times. This sequence joins TRBV7-2 and TRBJ2-1, with 8 bases aligning to TRBD2. This CDR3 comprises 14 residues. J was trimmed by 2 bases and V by 3 bases; bases with no gene match: 0. Germline V gene data show CDR1 as SGHTA and CDR2 as FQGNSA. The CDR3 region has the DNA TGTGCCAGCAGCTTGACTAGCGCCTACAATGAGCAGTTCTTC. Protein sequence: CASSLTSAYNEQFF. The entire variable domain, with the rest obtained from reference TRBV7-2 and TRBJ2-1, is as follows: GAGVSQSPSNKVTEKGKDVELRCDPISGHTALYWYRQSLGQGLEFLIYFQGNSAPDKSGLPSDRFSAERTGGSVSTLTIQRTQQEDSAVYLCASSLTSAYNEQFFGPGTRLTVL.

This sequence joins TRBV28 and TRBJ2-7; D uncertain. CDR3 length: 13 residues. CDR1 and CDR2 (germline): MDHEN, SYDVKM. V was trimmed by 3 bases and J by 4 bases, leaving 10 bases between them. CDR3 DNA sequence: TGTGCCAGCAGTTTCCACCAGAGGTACGAGCAGTACTTC. Protein product: CASSFHQRYEQYF.

The rearrangement joins TRBV7-2 to TRBJ2-1; D gene unclear. Germline CDR1 and CDR2: SGHTA and FQGNSA. This CDR3 contains 13 residues. Trimming took off 4 bases at V and 6 bases at J, with 10 bases between the two ends. CDR3 sequence reads: CASSSTLVNEQFF. The CDR3 nucleotides read TGTGCCAGCAGCTCCACCCTAGTCAATGAGCAGTTCTTC.

The V and J genes are TRBV5-1 and TRBJ1-2; no firm D call. The V gene lost 4 bases and the J gene lost 1 base, with 8 bases spanning the gap. Germline loops: CDR1 SGHRS, CDR2 YFSETQ. CDR3 length: 13 residues. The CDR3 loop is CASSQDGNYGYTF. CDR3 sequence (DNA): TGCGCCAGCAGCCAGGACGGTAACTATGGCTACACCTTC.

The rearrangement joins TRBV12-3 or TRBV12-4 to TRBJ2-1, with TRBD2 matching over 7 bases. The CDR3 covers 15 residues. V trimming: 6 bases; J trimming: 0 bases; junction bases outside the gene matches: 5. The CDR3 nucleotides are TGTGCCAGCAGCTCTAGCGGACACTCCTACAATGAGCAGTTCTTC. This codes for CASSSSGHSYNEQFF.

The chain joins TRBV19 to TRBJ1-2, with D possibly TRBD1 on 5 matching bases. The CDR3 loop spans 16 amino acids. Per the germline V gene, CDR1 is LNHDA and CDR2 is SQIVND (reference sequence). Trimming cost V 7 bases and J 4 bases, with 22 bases left between them. This chain's CDR3 is CASTPRRGRAGYGYTF. The CDR3 DNA sequence: TGTGCCAGTACCCCACGTAGAGGCAGGGCTGGCTATGGCTACACCTTC.

The rearrangement links TRBV20-1 to TRBJ2-7; 14 bases match TRBD2. Unmatched junction bases numbered 12, after V lost 3 bases and J lost 5 bases. Germline CDR1 reads DFQATT; CDR2 reads SNEGSKA (reference sequence). CDR3 length: 17 amino acids. In DNA form, the CDR3 reads TGCAGTGCTAGTGAAAAGACTAGCGGGAGGGCCCGAAACGAGCAGTACTTC. This translates into CSASEKTSGRARNEQYF.

V usage is TRBV4-1 and J usage is TRBJ2-5; weak D call: TRBD1 (6 bases). The CDR3 contains 16 residues. Trimming cost V 3 bases and J 3 bases, with 17 bases left between them. CDR1 MGHRA and CDR2 YSYEKL come from the germline V gene. The DNA for the CDR3 is TGCGCCAGCAGCCAGGGGAGAAGGGCAGGGGAAGAGACCCAGTACTTC. Translating gives CASSQGRRAGEETQYF.

The chain links TRBV7-9 to TRBJ2-5, with 7 bases lining up with TRBD2. Germline CDR1 reads SEHNR; CDR2 reads FQNEAQ (reference sequence). V dropped 3 bases and J dropped 0; count of bases not matched to a gene: 4. The CDR3 covers 15 residues. CDR3 coding DNA: TGTGCCAGCAGCTTCGGGGGGAGGGACCAAGAGACCCAGTACTTC. Its protein is CASSFGGRDQETQYF.

The chain couples TRBV29-1 to TRBJ1-2; D gene unclear. The V gene's germline CDR1 is SQVTM and CDR2 ANQGSEA. The CDR3 contains 12 residues. The V end lost 7 bases, the J end lost 4 bases, and 13 bases lay between the germline ends. The CDR3 bases are TGCAGCGCCACGGGAGAGGGCTATGGCTACACCTTC. Protein sequence: CSATGEGYGYTF. Drawing the rest from reference TRBV29-1 and TRBJ1-2, the complete variable domain is SAVISQKPSRDICQRGTSLTIQCQVDSQVTMMFWYRQQPGQSLTLIATANQGSEATYESGFVIDKFPISRPNLTFSTLTVSNMSPEDSSIYLCSATGEGYGYTFGSGTRLTVV.

The chain joins TRBV3-1 to TRBJ2-1, with TRBD2 matching 10 bases. The germline V gene encodes CDR1 LGHDT and CDR2 YNNKEL (reference sequence). J lost 1 base, V lost 3 bases, and 6 bases had no gene match. The CDR3 has 17 amino acids. CDR3 in amino acids: CASSHSGGGRSYNEQFF. The CDR3 DNA sequence: TGTGCCAGCAGCCACAGCGGGGGGGGGAGGTCCTACAATGAGCAGTTCTTC.

The V gene is TRBV15, the J gene TRBJ2-1; the match to TRBD1 covers 8 bases. The V segment lost 3 bases and the J segment 5 bases; nucleotides outside the gene matches: 6. The CDR3 contains 15 residues. The germline CDR1 and CDR2 sequences are LNHNV and YYDKDF (reference sequence). CDR3 sequence (DNA): TGTGCCACCAGCAGTGGGACAGGTTGGGACAATGAGCAGTTCTTC. It codes for CATSSGTGWDNEQFF.

CDR3 DNA sequence: TGTGCCTGGAGTGTGGGGACTGGGGCCAACGTCCTGACTTTC. This codes for CAWSVGTGANVLTF. The chain carries TRBV30 and TRBJ2-6; D gene ambiguous. The CDR3 contains 14 residues. Germline values: CDR1 GTSNPN, CDR2 SVGIG (reference sequence). V dropped 0 bases and J dropped 2 bases, with 5 bases sitting between them.

This chain connects TRBV12-3 or TRBV12-4 to TRBJ1-2; 7 bases are shared with TRBD1. The CDR3 has 13 amino acids. V dropped 5 bases and J dropped 7; count of bases not matched to a gene: 7. The CDR3 is CASSPTGVAGYTF. The CDR3, as DNA: TGTGCCAGCAGTCCCACAGGGGTTGCTGGCTACACCTTC.

V usage is TRBV6-4 and J usage is TRBJ2-1; no reliable D call. CDR1 and CDR2 from the germline V gene are MRHNA and SNTAGT. V dropped 2 bases and J dropped 3 bases, with 2 bases sitting between them. The CDR3 is 12 residues long. The CDR3 sequence: CASSDNYNEQFF. The CDR3 DNA follows: TGTGCCAGCAGTGACAACTACAATGAGCAGTTCTTC.

The chain combines TRBV6-5 with TRBJ2-3, with D hard to call. The V end lost 0 bases, the J end lost 4 bases, and 8 bases lay between the germline ends. The length of the CDR3 is 14 residues. The germline V gene encodes CDR1 MNHEY and CDR2 SVGAGI. The CDR3 is CASSYSGWSDTQYF. Written as DNA, the CDR3 is TGTGCCAGCAGTTACTCGGGTTGGTCAGATACGCAGTATTTT.

V gene TRBV7-6 combines with J gene TRBJ1-2; D might be TRBD1 (6 bases). Trimming shortened V by 3 bases and J by 7 bases, and 21 bases separated the two germline ends. This CDR3 region has 16 residues. Germline V CDR1 and CDR2: SGHVS, FNYEAQ. CDR3 sequence: CASSLDPTGFLSGYTF. In nucleotides, the CDR3 is TGTGCCAGCAGCTTGGACCCTACAGGGTTTCTCTCTGGCTACACCTTC.

The V call is TRBV5-6, the J call TRBJ2-3; D gene unclear. Germline CDR1 SGHDT, CDR2 YYEEEE. The ends were cut back, 4 bases at V and 2 bases at J, with 11 bases in the middle. The CDR3 spans 14 residues. The CDR3 loop is CASSLGRNTDTQYF. CDR3 nucleotides: TGTGCCAGCAGCCTCGGACGGAACACAGATACGCAGTATTTT.

The CDR3 loop is CAALGFGTGDTSGANVLTF. The CDR3 region has the DNA TGTGCCGCCTTGGGTTTCGGGACAGGGGACACCTCTGGGGCCAACGTCCTGACTTTC. This chain links TRBV30 with TRBJ2-6, with 10 nucleotides matching TRBD1. Germline V gene lookup returns CDR1 GTSNPN and CDR2 SVGIG (reference sequence). This CDR3 is 19 amino acids long. The V gene end was trimmed by 8 bases and the J gene end by 0 bases; junction bases not matched to a gene: 16. Variable domain in full (rest from reference TRBV30 and TRBJ2-6): SQTIHQWPATLVQPVGSPLSLECTVEGTSNPNLYWYRQAAGRGLQLLFYSVGIGQISSEVPQNLSASRPQDRQFILSSKKLLLSDSGFYLCAALGFGTGDTSGANVLTFGAGSRLTVL.

The rearrangement uses TRBV6-6 and TRBJ2-5, with 8 positions matching TRBD2. Germline CDR1 MNHNY, CDR2 SVGAGI (reference sequence). CDR3 length: 16 amino acids. The J segment lost 4 bases and the V segment lost 0 bases, leaving 7 bases of the junction unmatched. Written as DNA, the CDR3 is TGTGCCAGCAGTTACTCCCTAGCGGGTGGATTAGAGACCCAGTACTTC. Amino acid sequence: CASSYSLAGGLETQYF.

The chain couples TRBV5-4 to TRBJ2-1; 10 bases line up with TRBD2. The CDR3 runs 16 residues. The J segment lost 6 bases and the V segment lost 3 bases, leaving 9 bases of the junction unmatched. Germline V gene data show CDR1 as SGHNT and CDR2 as YYREEE (reference sequence). CDR3 region: CASSSPSGSRVNEQFF. Written as DNA, the CDR3 is TGTGCCAGCAGCTCGCCTAGCGGGAGTAGGGTCAATGAGCAGTTCTTC. Filled out from reference TRBV5-4 and TRBJ2-1, the complete variable domain reads ETGVTQSPTHLIKTRGQQVTLRCSSQSGHNTVSWYQQALGQGPQFIFQYYREEENGRGNFPPRFSGLQFPNYSSELNVNALELDDSALYLCASSSPSGSRVNEQFFGPGTRLTVL.

The chain combines TRBV29-1 with TRBJ1-2; D may be TRBD1 (6 bases). The V gene's germline CDR1 is SQVTM and CDR2 ANQGSEA. CDR3 length: 11 residues. CDR3 nucleotides: TGCTGTTGGGGGACACCTGGGGGCTACACCTTC. Protein: CCWGTPGGYTF.

V and J are TRBV7-3 and TRBJ1-5; 9 bases fit TRBD1. Germline V gene data show CDR1 as SGHTA and CDR2 as FQGTGA. V was clipped by 2 bases and J by 10 bases; unmatched bases: 3. This CDR3 is 13 amino acids long. This CDR3 is CASSLRDRDPQHF. Here the CDR3 DNA reads TGTGCCAGCAGCTTACGGGACAGGGACCCCCAGCATTTT.

This chain connects TRBV20-1 to TRBJ2-5, with 10 positions matching TRBD2. This CDR3 comprises 14 residues. Per germline, CDR1 DFQATT and CDR2 SNEGSKA (reference sequence). After removal of 6 bases from V and 7 bases from J, the junction contained 11 bases not matched to a gene. The CDR3 nucleotides are TGCAGTGCGTCCGGGACTAGCGAAGGGCTGACCCAGTACTTC. This encodes CSASGTSEGLTQYF.

J is TRBJ2-7 and V is TRBV10-3, with D maybe TRBD1 (6 bases). Trimming removed 2 bases from V and 3 bases from J, with 11 bases in between. CDR3 length equals 14 residues. Germline-derived CDR1 and CDR2 are ENHRY and SYGVKD. The CDR3 reads CAISEGQSLYEQYF. Here the CDR3 DNA reads TGTGCCATCAGTGAGGGACAGAGTCTCTACGAGCAGTACTTC.

The CDR3 loop is CSVAVTVGEALAQHF. The CDR3 region has the DNA TGCAGCGTGGCAGTAACAGTTGGTGAGGCCCTGGCCCAGCATTTT. The rearrangement uses TRBV29-1 and TRBJ1-5; D unresolved. Germline V CDR1 and CDR2: SQVTM, ANQGSEA. Deletions cut 6 bases from V and 11 bases from J, with 26 bases between. The CDR3 totals 15 residues.